This section outlines one TCR beta chain sequence together with its context. The specificity of this receptor is unknown. There are no base qualities to consult, and no much larger clone falls within one base. TCRbeta CDR3 regions were amplified from genomic DNA by means of the immunoSEQ Assay, a bias-controlled multiplex PCR. As for the authors' bioinformatics: Within the assay, amplification of reference gene primers was used to estimate how many nucleated cells each sample contained. To quantify the absolute abundance of each unique TCRbeta CDR3 rearrangement, sequence reads were collapsed and filtered. For each sample, productive Simpson clonality was calculated as the square root of Simpson's diversity index over productive rearrangements. TCRdb took this table from immuneACCESS and kept in-frame rearrangements with V and J called. Such tables lack part of the clones; where checked against another copy, unresolved V genes explain under half of the gap, and the rest is unexplained. That table gives V, J and clone size, and the DNA gave D and trimming. The sample table contains around 160,000 clones; only one count was recorded for 90% of them. The leading ten clones occupy roughly 19% of the sample.

The entry originates in a study of blood T cell repertoires in COVID-19 (dated by TCRdb to 2018 to 2020). Concerning the study at large: Samples covering the acute and convalescent phases of COVID-19 were provided by collaborators in the United States, Italy and Spain. The material from the prospective study consisted of cDNA or gDNA derived from T cells, B-cell-depleted T cells, or PBMCs. Nearly every sample came with metadata listing a de-identified subject ID, COVID-19 status, age in years and sex. The samples were drawn from two sources: the first 160 participants of the ongoing ImmuneRACE study, and 950 to 1,500 subjects contributed by 6 global collaborators. A freely available public database, intended as a resource for researchers studying the immune response to SARS-CoV-2, is where the repertoires were released. Subjects who had been exposed to COVID-19, were actively infected with it, or had recovered from it provided the deeply sampled blood TCRbeta repertoires that made up the dataset. Where available, HLA class I and class II types were obtained from metadata supplied by the sample provider rather than from assay-based typing.

The germline V and J ends show losses of 4 bases and 6 bases respectively, and no gene match explains 8 bases of the junction. Taken from the germline V gene, the CDR1 and CDR2 loops are SGHRS and YFSETQ. The CDR3 runs 15 residues from the cysteine to the phenylalanine. Here the CDR3 DNA is all that survives: 45 bases in frame from base 1. Points the paper makes about the study in general: The quantity of clinical and demographic metadata differed by source and by participant and was supplied without curation.

The collaborating institutions used their own protocols to collect whole blood in K2EDTA tubes. Collaborator samples were shipped for TCRbeta analysis as frozen whole blood, isolated PBMCs, or DNA extracted from either sample type. Sequencing was done on a sample of peripheral blood. The TCR was taken from a man between 60 and 75 years old with active or convalescent COVID-19. The sequence links TRBV5-1 to TRBJ2-7; TRBD1 lines up with 12 middle nucleotides. The DNA sequence is TGCGCCAGCAGCGCCGGGACAGGGGGCCGGATCGAGCAGTACTTC. Its translation is CASSAGTGGRIEQYF.